The 24 T cell receptor beta chains listed next were all sequenced from one sample in a study of T cell repertoires in aging, cancer and after chemotherapy. Rearranged V-D-J TRB sequences were amplified with a mixed TRB-A/B primer pool. TCRdb called the multiplex PCR reads again in MiXCR, with one record for every CDR3 protein. Seen here are some 15,000 distinct CDR3 sequences, 21% observed once, and the top ten hold around 6%. TCR beta rearrangements were amplified from peripheral blood genomic DNA. The sequenced material came from blood. These receptors all come from a human donor in good health.

A remark on this clonotype: A much larger clone differs from this one at a single base, so this may be a read error. The chain employs TRBV6-2 or TRBV6-3 and TRBJ1-2; D possibly corresponds to TRBD1 (5 bases). The germline gives CDR1 MNHEY, CDR2 SVGEGT. The CDR3 is 15 amino acids. The CDR3 DNA follows: TGTGCCAGAAGTTACTCGCGGGGGGGAGACTATGGCTACACCTTC. Protein product: CARSYSRGGDYGYTF.

The table lists this clonotype with a few counts. This rearrangement joins TRBV20-1 to TRBJ2-5; D gene ambiguous. This CDR3 is 12 amino acids long. The V end lost 3 bases, the J end lost 5 bases, and 10 bases lay between the germline ends. Germline CDR1 DFQATT, CDR2 SNEGSKA (reference sequence). The CDR3 region is CSASASWETQYF. The CDR3 nucleotides are TGCAGTGCTAGCGCTAGTTGGGAGACCCAGTACTTC.

Concerning this clonotype itself: This sequence may be a read error, since a much larger clone differs from it by one base. This chain joins TRBV19 and TRBJ1-2; D might be TRBD1 (5 bases). Germline CDR1 LNHDA, CDR2 SQIVND (reference sequence). The V end was cut by 7 bases, the J end by 8 bases, with 20 bases between. The CDR3 contains 14 residues. The CDR3 nucleotides are TGTGCCAGTACCCGGACTAAGGCGGGGCCAGGCTACACCTTC. Residues: CASTRTKAGPGYTF.

The chain carries TRBV10-1 and TRBJ2-3; TRBD2 might be the D (7 bases). CDR3 length: 14 residues. The germline V gene has CDR1 WNHNN and CDR2 SYGVQD (reference sequence). Trimming pared 11 bases from V and 9 bases from J, leaving 24 bases between. The CDR3 is CAARSGTTRGTQYF. The DNA for the CDR3 is TGCGCCGCGCGATCCGGGACTACGAGGGGGACGCAGTATTTT.

This clonotype came up a few times. The chain is built from TRBV20-1 and TRBJ2-7, with TRBD1 matching 7 bases. CDR1 is DFQATT and CDR2 is SNEGSKA in the germline V gene (reference sequence). The CDR3 sequence is 14 residues long. Trimming removed 0 bases from V and 0 bases from J; junction bases left unmatched: 2. CDR3 region: CSARDTGASYEQYF. The DNA for the CDR3 is TGCAGTGCTAGAGATACAGGGGCCTCCTACGAGCAGTACTTC.

This clonotype was seen only a few times. The rearrangement uses TRBV7-2 and TRBJ1-2; TRBD1 is a possible D gene (6 bases). Germline values: CDR1 SGHTA, CDR2 FQGNSA. Deletions cut 7 bases from V and 2 bases from J, with 14 bases between. The CDR3 contains 14 residues. CDR3 loop: CASTPWGANYGYTF. In DNA form, the CDR3 reads TGTGCCAGCACCCCCTGGGGGGCCAACTATGGCTACACCTTC.

The J gene is TRBJ2-5, the V gene TRBV7-9, with TRBD1 identical over 7 bases. The junction had 9 bases not matched to a gene; V was cut back by 3 bases and J by 5 bases. This CDR3 is 15 amino acids long. Germline lookup yields CDR1 SEHNR and CDR2 FQNEAQ (reference sequence). The CDR3 DNA is TGTGCCAGCAGCTTGGATGGGACAGCAGTGGAGACCCAGTACTTC. Protein product: CASSLDGTAVETQYF.

About this clonotype: A much more abundant neighbour one base away suggests this may be a read error. It is likely a read error, because the conserved phenylalanine at the end of the CDR3 is missing. The chain employs TRBV27 and TRBJ1-4; no clear D gene. In germline, CDR1 is MNHEY, CDR2 SMNVEV (reference sequence). The CDR3 has 14 amino acids. V dropped 8 bases and J dropped 5 bases, with 15 bases sitting between them. The DNA of the CDR3 is TGTGCCAGCTCTCCTATTCACGAGAATGAAAAACTGTTTATT. Translating it yields CASSPIHENEKLFI.

In this sample, this clonotype turned up a few times. The chain has TRBV5-1 and TRBJ1-1; tentative D call: TRBD1 (6 bases). CDR1 is SGHRS and CDR2 is YFSETQ in the germline V gene. This CDR3 spans 15 amino acids. V lost 1 base and J 7 bases, leaving 17 bases between the germline ends. The CDR3 loop is CASSLTLDRANEAFF. CDR3 sequence (DNA): TGCGCCAGCAGCTTGACCTTGGACAGAGCGAATGAAGCTTTCTTT.

The chain uses TRBV7-2 and TRBJ2-3, with D perhaps TRBD1 or TRBD2 (5 bases each). The germline V gene has CDR1 SGHTA and CDR2 FQGNSA. This CDR3 has 14 amino acids. V was shortened by 3 bases and J by 2 bases, with 9 bases between the two germline ends. The CDR3 spells CASSLGENTDTQYF. Here the CDR3 DNA reads TGTGCCAGCAGCTTGGGGGAAAACACAGATACGCAGTATTTT.

This clonotype has just a few counts. The chain has TRBV27 and TRBJ2-3; 8 bases line up with TRBD2. Germline CDR1 is MNHEY and CDR2 is SMNVEV (reference sequence). The CDR3 loop spans 16 amino acids. The trim removed 1 base at V and 2 bases at J, leaving 5 bases unmatched. CDR3 protein: CASSLWAGGFTDTQYF. The CDR3 DNA reads as TGTGCCAGCAGTTTATGGGCGGGGGGCTTCACAGATACGCAGTATTTT.

This clonotype was counted a few times. V and J are TRBV6-5 and TRBJ2-5, with 9 positions matching TRBD2. J gave up 2 bases and V 2 bases, and 9 bases lay outside the gene matches. The germline V gene has CDR1 MNHEY and CDR2 SVGAGI. CDR3 length equals 17 residues. The CDR3: CASSYPVAGDPQETQYF. CDR3 nucleotides: TGTGCCAGCAGTTACCCCGTAGCGGGGGACCCACAAGAGACCCAGTACTTC.

In this sample, this clonotype turned up many times. The J gene is TRBJ2-5, the V gene TRBV6-4, with D possibly TRBD1 on 5 matching bases. The germline gives CDR1 MRHNA, CDR2 SNTAGT. V was shortened by 2 bases and J by 4 bases, with 8 bases between the two germline ends. This CDR3 has 13 residues. The CDR3 sequence: CASSDEDTETQYF. DNA for the CDR3: TGTGCCAGCAGTGACGAGGACACAGAGACCCAGTACTTC.

This clonotype is termed medium-sized. The chain combines TRBV18 with TRBJ2-3; D gene ambiguous. The CDR3 runs to 12 residues. V was cut by 0 bases and J by 2 bases, with 0 bases left in between. Per the germline V gene, CDR1 is KGHSH and CDR2 is LQKENI. This chain's CDR3 is CASSPPTDTQYF. The CDR3, as DNA: TGTGCCAGCTCACCACCCACAGATACGCAGTATTTT.

This clonotype was found once. A read error is possible here, since a much larger clone lies one base away. The CDR3 DNA reads TGTGCCAGCAGCTCAGGGGACAACTACGAGCAGTACTTC. Amino acid sequence: CASSSGDNYEQYF. The chain links TRBV7-2 to TRBJ2-7; the D gene is possibly TRBD1 (6 bases). This CDR3 has 13 residues. The germline CDR1 and CDR2 sequences are SGHTA and FQGNSA. With 4 bases removed from V and 3 bases from J, the gap between germline ends came to 10 bases.

The chain joins TRBV4-3 to TRBJ1-6, with TRBD1 matching over 7 bases. The germline V gene encodes CDR1 LGHNA and CDR2 YSLEER. The CDR3 has 16 amino acids. V shed 3 bases, J shed 6 bases, and the junction held 8 bases outside the gene matches. CDR3 sequence reads: CASSHQQTGSNSPLHF. The CDR3, as DNA: TGCGCCAGCAGCCATCAACAGACAGGGTCTAATTCACCCCTCCACTTT.

The chain employs TRBV5-1 and TRBJ2-4; the D gene is possibly TRBD2 (6 bases). V shed 4 bases and J shed 1 base, with 12 bases lying between them. The CDR3 extends over 15 amino acids. In germline, CDR1 is SGHRS, CDR2 YFSETQ. The chain's CDR3 is CASSAGPGAKNIQYF. The CDR3 coding sequence is TGCGCCAGCAGCGCGGGGCCAGGGGCCAAAAACATTCAGTACTTC.

This chain uses TRBV5-1 with TRBJ1-4, with a weak D call TRBD1 (5 bases). The V gene's germline CDR1 is SGHRS and CDR2 YFSETQ. CDR3 length: 14 amino acids. Between the trimmed V and J ends, which lost 0 bases and 5 bases, there was a span of 8 bases. CDR3 sequence: CASSLEGRNEKLFF. The CDR3 DNA reads as TGCGCCAGCAGCTTGGAGGGGAGGAATGAAAAACTGTTTTTT.

CDR3 sequence reads: CSARDRGQGYYGYTF. The CDR3 coding sequence is TGCAGTGCTAGAGATCGGGGACAGGGTTACTATGGCTACACCTTC. The gene calls are TRBV20-1 and TRBJ1-2; 9 bases fit TRBD1. The CDR3 loop spans 15 amino acids. Germline V gene sequence: CDR1 DFQATT, CDR2 SNEGSKA (reference sequence). V lost 0 bases to trimming and J lost 3 bases; unmatched junction nucleotides: 5.

This clonotype is classed as medium-sized (0.01 to 0.1%). J is TRBJ1-1 and V is TRBV20-1; D is unclear. The CDR3 is 13 amino acids. The V end was cut by 0 bases, the J end by 0 bases, with 5 bases between. CDR1 is DFQATT, CDR2 SNEGSKA, per germline (reference sequence). For the CDR3, the DNA is TGCAGTGCTAGAGACAGAATGAACACTGAAGCTTTCTTT. Its translation: CSARDRMNTEAFF.

The gene calls are TRBV6-5 and TRBJ1-3; 7 bases line up with TRBD1. Per germline, CDR1 MNHEY and CDR2 SVGAGI. Unmatched junction bases numbered 12, after V lost 0 bases and J lost 4 bases. The CDR3 extends over 18 amino acids. CDR3 protein: CASSYSGRGGSPGNTIYF. The CDR3 nucleotides are TGTGCCAGCAGTTACTCGGGTCGAGGGGGCTCTCCCGGAAACACCATATATTTT.

The sample holds a few counts of this clonotype. The genes are TRBV4-2 and TRBJ2-5, with D uncertain. CDR3 length: 13 residues. The V gene's germline CDR1 is LGHNA and CDR2 YNFKEQ. Trimming took off 1 base at V and 2 bases at J, with 5 bases between the two ends. The CDR3 region has the DNA TGTGCCAGCAGCCAAGTACAGCAAGAGACCCAGTACTTC. This codes for CASSQVQQETQYF.

This chain joins TRBV18 and TRBJ2-1, with 7 bases that match TRBD1. V lost 0 bases, J lost 0 bases, and 5 bases stayed unmatched. Germline values: CDR1 KGHSH, CDR2 LQKENI. The CDR3 is made up of 17 amino acids. CDR3 region: CASSPPTGLSSYNEQFF. DNA for the CDR3: TGTGCCAGCTCACCACCGACAGGGTTAAGCTCCTACAATGAGCAGTTCTTC. Complete variable domain (other parts from reference TRBV18 and TRBJ2-1): NAGVMQNPRHLVRRRGQEARLRCSPMKGHSHVYWYRQLPEEGLKFMVYLQKENIIDESGMPKERFSAEFPKEGPSILRIQQVVRGDSAAYFCASSPPTGLSSYNEQFFGPGTRLTVL.

V is TRBV20-1 and J is TRBJ1-6; D is unclear. The germline V gene encodes CDR1 DFQATT and CDR2 SNEGSKA (reference sequence). Between the trimmed V and J ends, which lost 4 bases and 7 bases, there was a span of 14 bases. The CDR3 covers 14 residues. The CDR3 here is CSAMAGMQNSPLHF. The CDR3 DNA reads TGCAGTGCTATGGCTGGGATGCAGAATTCACCCCTCCACTTT.